The sequence of this T cell receptor beta chain was determined in a study of blood T cell repertoires in COVID-19. Study context: Both acute and convalescent COVID-19 samples were obtained from the United States, Italy and Spain. Sample material is recorded as cDNA or gDNA derived from T cells, B-cell-depleted T cells, or PBMCs.

One Seattle source followed patients from active infection through their disease course. Germline V CDR1 and CDR2: SEHNR, FQNEAQ (reference sequence). Germline trimming cut 3 bases from V and 2 bases from J; bases unmatched to any gene: 4. The CDR3 has 15 residues. The authors' processing: The assay estimated nucleated cells by amplifying reference gene primers. Sequenced by immunoSEQ multiplex PCR; TCRdb stores in-frame clones only, minus some. From that table come the V and J calls and clone size; the DNA was used to work out D and trimming. Among fewer than 70,000 clones, about 80% were seen once, and the ten largest hold approximately 21%.

The rearrangement joins TRBV7-9 to TRBJ2-3, with 8 bases aligning to TRBD2. Sequencing was carried out using peripheral blood. This sequence was found in a man aged 25-40 years with COVID-19, enrolled during active disease. CDR3 region: CASSLEGLDTDTQYF. The CDR3 DNA is TGTGCCAGCAGCTTGGAGGGACTAGACACAGATACGCAGTATTTT.